The TCR beta chain under discussion was sequenced for a study of blood T cell repertoires in COVID-19 (dated by TCRdb to 2020 to 2021). Concerning the study at large: Collaborator samples came from the United States, Italy and Spain and covered acute and convalescent phases of COVID-19. Where HLA class I and class II types were available, the types were taken from metadata supplied by the sample provider, not from assay-based typing. Sample metadata almost always included a de-identified subject ID, COVID-19 status, age in years and sex. A freely available public database, intended as a resource for researchers studying the immune response to SARS-CoV-2, is where the repertoires were released. Samples came from the ongoing ImmuneRACE study (first 160 participants) plus 1,254 subjects from 6 global collaborators. The material from the prospective study consisted of cDNA or gDNA derived from T cells, B-cell-depleted T cells, or PBMCs. Deeply sampled blood TCRbeta repertoires from subjects exposed to, actively infected with, or recovered from COVID-19 were included in the dataset.

The research as a whole found: Clinical and demographic metadata were provided uncurated, with the amount varying by source and participant.

CDR1 and CDR2 are drawn from the germline V gene: KGHSH, LQKENI. The CDR3 covers 16 residues, taking in both the cysteine and the phenylalanine. The read is trimmed to its CDR3 DNA, 48 bases read in frame from base 1. V drops 3 bases and J drops 5 bases, leaving 20 bases in between. TCRbeta CDR3 regions were amplified from genomic DNA by means of the immunoSEQ Assay, a bias-controlled multiplex PCR. On the study's bioinformatics: The number of nucleated cells in each sample was estimated by amplification of reference gene primers within the assay. Sequence reads were collapsed and filtered to measure the absolute abundance of every unique TCRbeta CDR3 rearrangement. For each sample, productive Simpson clonality was calculated as the square root of Simpson's diversity index over productive rearrangements. As stored in TCRdb, this immuneACCESS dataset retains in-frame rearrangements with V and J assigned. A fraction of the clones does not appear; measured against another copy, unresolved V genes explain less than half of the discrepancy, and the remainder lacks a known reason. D and trimming were read from the DNA, whereas the V and J calls and clone size are those reported in that table. In all, the sample holds approximately 230,000 clones, and more than 80% of those were seen once. About 2% of the sample belongs to the ten largest clones.

Regarding this clone: The clone's antigen remains unknown. No per-base quality is available; no much larger clone lies one base away.

Another Seattle source contributed samples from volunteer blood donors who had recovered from COVID-19. Collaborating institutions collected whole blood in K2EDTA tubes following their own protocols. For TCRbeta analysis, collaborators shipped samples as frozen whole blood, isolated PBMCs, or DNA extracted from either of those sample types. Sequenced input: peripheral blood. The chain is assembled from TRBV18 and TRBJ2-7, with a weak D call of TRBD1 (5 bases match). This sequence was found in a man aged 25 to 40 who had recovered from COVID-19. The nucleotides read TGTGCCAGCTCACCTTCAAGGGGTATGACTCGGGACGAGCAGTACTTC. Its translation reads: CASSPSRGMTRDEQYF.